The source of this T cell receptor (beta chain) is a study of TIL therapy for anti-PD-1-resistant metastatic lung cancer. Study-level background: Tumors were harvested before any PD-1/PD-L1 blockade.

Time point defined: pre-treatment sample, taken before nivolumab and TIL therapy. The V gene's germline CDR1 is MDHEN and CDR2 SYDVKM. V was cut by 4 bases and J by 0 bases, with 13 bases left in between. The CDR3 is 15 residues long. The immunoSEQ assay was v3. Measured with immunoSEQ multiplex PCR; TCRdb has only the in-frame clones, and not every one. This table has more than 45,000 clones, more than 60% appearing once. This rearrangement joins TRBV28 to TRBJ2-7; D uncertain. This clonotype originated in a person aged 25-80 years with non-small cell lung cancer. The specimen was blood, collected at baseline. The CDR3 loop is CASSSVRGNSYEQYF. The CDR3 DNA follows: TGTGCCAGCAGTTCCGTGCGTGGAAACTCCTACGAGCAGTACTTC.